The sequence of this T cell receptor beta chain was determined in a study of response to subunit inactivated influenza vaccine. TCRdb processed the RT-PCR reads anew with MiXCR; each CDR3 protein has one entry. Of around 710,000 distinct CDR3 sequences in the sample, over 11% were seen once. The CDR3 spans 11 residues. Germline-derived CDR1 and CDR2 are SQVTM and ANQGSEA. V dropped 7 bases and J dropped 6 bases, with 13 bases sitting between them. Sequenced material: PBMCs from blood, taken about 14 days before vaccination. The chain combines TRBV29-1 with TRBJ2-7, with a weak D call TRBD1 (6 bases). This TCR was sampled from a man between 50 and 59 years old who received an inactivated influenza vaccine. Written as DNA, the CDR3 is TGCAGCGCCGCCAGGGGTTTCGAGCAGTACTTC. Its protein is CSAARGFEQYF.